Each of the 26 T cell receptor beta chains below was sequenced from the same sample in a study of blood T cells in healthy people across ages. With a J-beta primer mix and a sample-barcoded 5' primer, a second PCR ran roughly 7 to 11 cycles. TCRdb itself ran the 5' RACE reads through MiXCR, one entry per CDR3 protein. In the table there are roughly 1,300,000 distinct CDR3 sequences, around 59% of which are singletons. Specimen: blood. These receptors were obtained from a man aged 18 to 29 in good health.

V and J are TRBV2 and TRBJ2-2; D not certain. This CDR3 region has 15 residues. The germline V gene has CDR1 SNHLY and CDR2 FYNNEI. Trimming removed 2 bases at V and 4 bases at J, with 11 bases between. The CDR3 spells CASSEIATITGELFF. The CDR3 nucleotides are TGTGCCAGCAGTGAAATAGCCACTATCACCGGGGAGCTGTTTTTT. Looking up the rest from reference TRBV2 and TRBJ2-2 gives the full variable domain: EPEVTQTPSHQVTQMGQEVILRCVPISNHLYFYWYRQILGQKVEFLVSFYNNEISEKSEIFDDQFSVERPDGSNFTLKIRSTKLEDSAMYFCASSEIATITGELFFGEGSRLTVL.

This clonotype came up once. The DNA for the CDR3 is TGCGCCAGCAGCCAAGATGGCAGATCTAACTATGGCTACACCTTC. Protein: CASSQDGRSNYGYTF. V is TRBV4-3 and J is TRBJ1-2; D is uncertain. The CDR3 spans 15 residues. V lost 0 bases, J lost 0 bases, and 8 bases lay in between. Germline assignment: CDR1 LGHNA and CDR2 YSLEER.

The chain is built from TRBV5-1 and TRBJ2-4; D gene unclear. V was cut by 4 bases and J by 5 bases, with 19 bases left in between. Looked up from germline, CDR1 is SGHRS and CDR2 is YFSETQ. This CDR3 spans 16 amino acids. CDR3 sequence reads: CASSKTWGLTENIQYF. CDR3 in DNA: TGCGCCAGCAGCAAAACGTGGGGTCTTACCGAAAACATTCAGTACTTC.

This chain joins TRBV5-1 and TRBJ2-2, with D perhaps given as TRBD1 or TRBD2 (5 bases each). The CDR3 extends over 13 amino acids. Germline assignment: CDR1 SGHRS and CDR2 YFSETQ. Trimming pared 4 bases from V and 6 bases from J, leaving 10 bases between. CDR3: CASSPGAPGELFF. The CDR3 bases are TGCGCCAGCAGCCCCGGGGCTCCCGGGGAGCTGTTTTTT. Filled out from reference TRBV5-1 and TRBJ2-2, the complete variable domain reads KAGVTQTPRYLIKTRGQQVTLSCSPISGHRSVSWYQQTPGQGLQFLFEYFSETQRNKGNFPGRFSGRQFSNSRSEMNVSTLELGDSALYLCASSPGAPGELFFGEGSRLTVL.

The chain couples TRBV12-3 or TRBV12-4 to TRBJ2-5, with TRBD2 identical over 9 bases. The ends lost 8 bases at V and 11 bases at J; junction bases unmatched: 15. This CDR3 contains 14 residues. CDR3 protein: CASVGGGGAYEQYF. DNA for the CDR3: TGTGCCAGCGTGGGGGGCGGGGGGGCATATGAGCAGTACTTC.

This chain links TRBV20-1 with TRBJ2-4; D may be TRBD1 (6 bases). The end of the DNA aligns better with TRBJ2-7, so the J call may be wrong. Germline CDR1 and CDR2: DFQATT and SNEGSKA (reference sequence). The CDR3 is 16 residues long. CDR3 residues: CSARDLGTGNSYEQYF. CDR3 coding DNA: TGCAGTGCTAGAGATCTAGGAACAGGGAATAGCTACGAGCAGTACTTC.

This chain connects TRBV6-5 to TRBJ1-2; D remains ambiguous. The V and J ends lost 0 bases and 4 bases respectively, with 18 bases between them. Looked up from germline, CDR1 is MNHEY and CDR2 is SVGAGI. This CDR3 region has 17 residues. CDR3 nucleotides: TGTGCCAGCAGTTACTCGATCACAGCAGCCGAAACCTATGGCTACACCTTC. Protein sequence: CASSYSITAAETYGYTF.

This rearrangement joins TRBV11-2 to TRBJ2-5; D not certain. The CDR3 runs to 13 residues. The V end was cut by 0 bases, the J end by 11 bases, with 13 bases between. Germline values: CDR1 SGHAT, CDR2 FQNNGV. The chain's CDR3 is CASSLERNNEQYF. The CDR3 coding sequence is TGTGCCAGCAGCTTAGAACGGAACAATGAGCAGTACTTC.

The V and J genes are TRBV28 and TRBJ2-7; 11 bases fit TRBD2. V was pared by 4 bases and J by 2 bases, with 13 bases of the junction left unmatched. The CDR3 runs 18 residues. The germline gives CDR1 MDHEN, CDR2 SYDVKM. CDR3 in amino acids: CASSSSWIAGGLPYEQYF. For the CDR3, the DNA is TGTGCCAGCAGTTCCTCCTGGATAGCGGGGGGGTTGCCCTACGAGCAGTACTTC.

The chain is built from TRBV27 and TRBJ2-1, with TRBD2 matching over 8 bases. This CDR3 contains 14 residues. V lost 5 bases to trimming and J lost 6 bases; unmatched junction nucleotides: 6. Germline V CDR1 and CDR2: MNHEY, SMNVEV (reference sequence). Written as DNA, the CDR3 is TGTGCCAGCAGTCCCGGGGGGGCGGGCAATGAGCAGTTCTTC. Its translation is CASSPGGAGNEQFF.

This chain's CDR3 is CASSAASAYYNEQFF. The CDR3 DNA sequence: TGTGCCAGCAGCGCAGCTAGCGCCTACTACAATGAGCAGTTCTTC. The V gene is TRBV7-9, the J gene TRBJ2-1, with D perhaps matching TRBD2 (6 bases). CDR3 length: 15 residues. Trimming pared 5 bases from V and 3 bases from J, leaving 14 bases between. CDR1 is SEHNR and CDR2 is FQNEAQ in the germline V gene (reference sequence).

This chain uses TRBV12-3 or TRBV12-4 with TRBJ2-3; 11 bases are a match to TRBD2. V gave up 0 bases and J gave up 6 bases; unmatched junction bases: 8. The length of the CDR3 is 17 residues. The CDR3 spells CASSLAISGGARDTQYF. Written as DNA, the CDR3 is TGTGCCAGCAGTTTAGCGATTAGCGGGGGGGCCAGGGATACGCAGTATTTT.

This clonotype turned up a few times. The chain uses TRBV5-1 and TRBJ2-7, with unresolved D. V lost 2 bases, J lost 5 bases, and 8 bases lay in between. The CDR3 is 12 residues long. CDR1 is SGHRS and CDR2 is YFSETQ in the germline V gene. CDR3 DNA: TGCGCCAGCAGCTTATACGGACACGAGCAGTACTTC. As protein: CASSLYGHEQYF.

V is TRBV6-2 or TRBV6-3 and J is TRBJ2-1; D may be TRBD1 (5 bases). The CDR3 covers 15 residues. V was trimmed by 6 bases and J by 1 base, leaving 13 bases between them. Germline-derived CDR1 and CDR2 are MNHEY and SVGEGT. The CDR3 bases are TGTGCCAGCAGGTTTCAGGGCCCATCCTACAATGAGCAGTTCTTC. It translates to CASRFQGPSYNEQFF.

J is TRBJ2-1 and V is TRBV27; the match to TRBD2 covers 8 bases. V lost 7 bases to trimming and J lost 5 bases; unmatched junction nucleotides: 13. Germline CDR1 reads MNHEY; CDR2 reads SMNVEV (reference sequence). The CDR3 is made up of 16 amino acids. CDR3 amino acids: CASTRNAGGDDNEQFF. DNA for the CDR3: TGTGCCAGCACTCGCAACGCGGGGGGAGACGACAATGAGCAGTTCTTC.

The chain couples TRBV21-1 to TRBJ2-3; TRBD2 was called by the table and not checked on the DNA. TRBV21-1 is a pseudogene segment. The CDR3 has 14 residues. CDR3 protein: CASNKGREGDTQYF. The CDR3 nucleotides read TGTGCCAGCAACAAGGGCAGGGAGGGAGATACGCAGTATTTT.

The V gene is TRBV7-9, the J gene TRBJ2-1, with D unclear. Trimming pared 5 bases from V and 5 bases from J, leaving 7 bases between. The length of the CDR3 is 12 residues. CDR1 and CDR2 (germline): SEHNR, FQNEAQ (reference sequence). DNA for the CDR3: TGTGCCAGCAGCGACGGACACAATGAGCAGTTCTTC. Translated, it gives CASSDGHNEQFF.

This clonotype was seen more than once but under ten times. The chain joins TRBV11-2 to TRBJ2-5; the D gene could be TRBD1 or TRBD2 (5 bases each). The CDR3 length is 14 residues. The ends were cut back, 6 bases at V and 5 bases at J, with 16 bases in the middle. Germline V CDR1 and CDR2: SGHAT, FQNNGV. CDR3 in amino acids: CASRAGTSLETQYF. As DNA, the CDR3 is TGTGCCAGCAGGGCCGGGACCTCCTTGGAGACCCAGTACTTC. Full variable domain (missing parts from reference TRBV11-2 and TRBJ2-5): EAGVAQSPRYKIIEKRQSVAFWCNPISGHATLYWYQQILGQGPKLLIQFQNNGVVDDSQLPKDRFSAERLKGVDSTLKIQPAKLEDSAVYLCASRAGTSLETQYFGPGTRLLVL.

The rearrangement joins TRBV6-1 to TRBJ2-1; 7 bases fit TRBD1. Germline V gives CDR1 MNHNS, CDR2 SASEGT. Trimming at V came to 5 bases and at J to 3 bases, leaving 4 bases not matched to a gene. The CDR3 runs 14 residues. The CDR3 DNA is TGTGCCAGCAGTAACCGGGACAGCTACAATGAGCAGTTCTTC. It encodes CASSNRDSYNEQFF.

The chain carries TRBV5-4 and TRBJ2-5, with TRBD1 as a possible D gene (6 bases). The J call could be wrong; TRBJ2-7 is a better fit for the DNA end. CDR3 length equals 15 residues. Germline-derived CDR1 and CDR2 are SGHNT and YYREEE (reference sequence). CDR3 residues: CASSRRIRGSDEQYF. The CDR3 DNA reads as TGTGCCAGCAGCCGTAGAATCAGGGGCTCAGACGAGCAGTACTTC.

This clonotype was counted between two and nine times. This rearrangement joins TRBV7-9 to TRBJ2-5, with D unclear. The CDR3 runs to 15 residues. V gave up 1 base and J gave up 5 bases, with 14 bases separating them. From germline, CDR1 is SEHNR and CDR2 FQNEAQ (reference sequence). The CDR3 DNA follows: TGTGCCAGCAGCTTAGGGTCCGCCTGGAAGGAGACCCAGTACTTC. This sequence encodes CASSLGSAWKETQYF.

The rearrangement joins TRBV29-1 to TRBJ2-7; D possibly corresponds to TRBD2 (8 bases). CDR1 is SQVTM, CDR2 ANQGSEA, per germline. Trimming pared 7 bases from V and 6 bases from J, leaving 16 bases between. The CDR3 runs to 12 residues. Written as DNA, the CDR3 is TGCAGCGCCGGGAGGGACAGCTCCGAGCAGTACTTC. Its protein is CSAGRDSSEQYF.

This rearrangement joins TRBV6-1 to TRBJ2-1; D is undetermined. The V gene lost 5 bases and the J gene lost 8 bases, with 10 bases spanning the gap. The CDR3 totals 12 residues. The germline gives CDR1 MNHNS, CDR2 SASEGT. Written as DNA, the CDR3 is TGTGCCAGCAGTACTCCTTGGGATGAGCAGTTCTTC. Residues: CASSTPWDEQFF.

J is TRBJ1-6 and V is TRBV20-1, with 8 nucleotides matching TRBD1. This CDR3 comprises 13 residues. Trimming at V came to 6 bases and at J to 7 bases, leaving 5 bases not matched to a gene. Germline CDR1 DFQATT, CDR2 SNEGSKA (reference sequence). In DNA, the CDR3 is TGCAGTGCCAGGACAGGGTGGAATTCACCCCTCCACTTT. This translates into CSARTGWNSPLHF.

The chain recombines TRBV7-9 with TRBJ1-2; TRBD1 might be the D (6 bases). Germline CDR1 SEHNR, CDR2 FQNEAQ (reference sequence). CDR3 length: 14 amino acids. The germline V and J ends were trimmed by 1 base and 7 bases, with 13 bases remaining between them. The CDR3: CASSLGGGGPGYTF. Here the CDR3 DNA reads TGTGCCAGCAGCTTAGGTGGAGGGGGACCTGGCTACACCTTC.

With regard to this clonotype: One end of the junction varies from germline; a read error may be responsible. This chain uses TRBV2 with TRBJ2-3; no definite D call. There are 13 residues in the CDR3. Germline V lookup: CDR1 SNHLY, CDR2 FYNNEI. The CDR3 spells CTSNERWADTQYF. In DNA, the CDR3 is TGTACCAGCAATGAGCGTTGGGCAGATACGCAGTATTTT.